This is a list of T cell receptor beta chains from one sample in a study of neurological immune-mediated disorders. TCRdb reanalysed the 5' RACE reads using MiXCR and keeps one entry per CDR3 protein. The data show 54,000 or so distinct CDR3 sequences, more than 3.5% seen once. Sequenced input: PBMCs. These receptors came from a man aged 60 to 69 with multiple sclerosis. Both conserved end residues are part of each CDR3. The D gene is left open where the match is weak. Clone size appears in some rows only: once, few, many, or a class for an expanded clone.

clone size,D gene,V gene,J gene,CDR3 protein,CDR3 DNA
many,.,TRBV6-6,TRBJ1-2,CASVGANYGYTF,TGTGCCAGCGTGGGAGCTAACTATGGCTACACCTTC
many,.,TRBV5-1,TRBJ2-3,CASSYRDSTDTQYF,TGCGCCAGCAGCTATCGGGACAGCACAGATACGCAGTATTTT
many,.,TRBV5-1,TRBJ1-6,CASSTGLDNSPLHF,TGCGCCAGCAGCACGGGACTGGATAATTCACCCCTCCACTTT
many,TRBD1,TRBV6-4,TRBJ2-1,CASSPRGQQSYNEQFF,TGTGCCAGCTCCCCAAGGGGACAGCAATCCTACAATGAGCAGTTCTTC
many,TRBD1,TRBV15,TRBJ2-7,CATSTDRGAYEQYF,TGTGCCACCAGCACAGACAGGGGAGCATACGAGCAGTACTTC
many,.,TRBV19,TRBJ1-2,CASSNPDGYTF,TGTGCCAGTAGCAACCCGGATGGCTACACCTTC
many,.,TRBV12-3/TRBV12-4,TRBJ2-3,CASSSLLHVGTQYF,TGTGCCAGCAGTTCACTTTTACACGTTGGAACGCAGTATTTT
.,.,TRBV20-1,TRBJ2-1,CSAATRNNEQFF,TGCAGTGCTGCGACTAGAAACAATGAGCAGTTCTTC
many,.,TRBV30,TRBJ2-5,CAWSVGQETQYF,TGTGCCTGGAGTGTGGGCCAAGAGACCCAGTACTTC
.,.,TRBV7-3,TRBJ2-3,CASSLSGGPIVPDTQYF,TGTGCCAGCAGCCTCTCCGGGGGCCCCATTGTCCCAGATACGCAGTATTTT
many,TRBD2,TRBV20-1,TRBJ2-1,CSATSGREVDEQFF,TGCAGTGCCACCTCGGGGAGGGAGGTAGATGAGCAGTTCTTC
many,.,TRBV9,TRBJ2-1,CASSPRTRYNEQFF,TGTGCCAGCAGCCCCCGCACTAGATACAATGAGCAGTTCTTC
few,.,TRBV3-1,TRBJ1-4,CASSQDLRATNEKLFF,TGTGCCAGCAGCCAAGATCTAAGGGCAACTAATGAAAAACTGTTTTTT
many,.,TRBV20-1,TRBJ2-1,CSARRQGSSYNEQFF,TGCAGTGCTAGGAGGCAAGGGAGTAGCTACAATGAGCAGTTCTTC
many,TRBD2,TRBV5-5,TRBJ2-5,CASSTGGNQETQYF,TGTGCCAGCAGTACGGGGGGGAACCAAGAGACCCAGTACTTC
.,TRBD1,TRBV6-1,TRBJ1-5,CASSGPRQGVRSNQPQHF,TGTGCCAGCAGTGGACCGAGACAGGGGGTTAGGAGCAATCAGCCCCAGCATTTT
many,.,TRBV20-1,TRBJ1-2,CSNLARLLGGYTF,TGCAGTAATCTAGCCCGGTTGTTAGGTGGCTACACCTTC